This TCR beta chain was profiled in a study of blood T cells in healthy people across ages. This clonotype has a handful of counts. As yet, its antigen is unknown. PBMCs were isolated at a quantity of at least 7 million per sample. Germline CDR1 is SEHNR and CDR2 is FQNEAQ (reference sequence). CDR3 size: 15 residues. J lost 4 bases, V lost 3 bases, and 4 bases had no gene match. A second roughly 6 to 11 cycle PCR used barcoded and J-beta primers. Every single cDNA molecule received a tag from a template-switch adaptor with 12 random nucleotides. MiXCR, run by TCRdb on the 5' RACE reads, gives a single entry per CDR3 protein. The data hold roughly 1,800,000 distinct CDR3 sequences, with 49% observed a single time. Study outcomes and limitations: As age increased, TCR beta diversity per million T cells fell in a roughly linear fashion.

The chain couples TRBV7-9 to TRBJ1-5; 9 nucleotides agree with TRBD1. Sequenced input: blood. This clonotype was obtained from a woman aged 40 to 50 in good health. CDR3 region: CASSFPGTGNQPQHF. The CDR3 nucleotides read TGTGCCAGCAGCTTCCCCGGGACAGGGAATCAGCCCCAGCATTTT.